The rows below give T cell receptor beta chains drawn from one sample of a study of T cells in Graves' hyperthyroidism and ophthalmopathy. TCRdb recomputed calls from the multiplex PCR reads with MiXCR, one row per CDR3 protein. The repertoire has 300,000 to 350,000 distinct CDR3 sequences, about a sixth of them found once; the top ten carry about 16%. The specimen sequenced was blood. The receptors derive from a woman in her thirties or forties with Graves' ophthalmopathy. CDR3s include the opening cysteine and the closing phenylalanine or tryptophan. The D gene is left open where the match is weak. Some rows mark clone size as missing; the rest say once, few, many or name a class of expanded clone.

TGTGCCAGCGCCTCCCCACCGCGGGGGTACTCCTACGAGCAGTACTTC CASASPPRGYSYEQYF TRBJ2-7 16 TRBV6-2/TRBV6-3 many TRBD2
TGTGCCAGCAGCTTACCCGGGAGCTCCTACGAGCAGTACTTC CASSLPGSSYEQYF TRBJ2-7 14 TRBV7-2 many .
TGTGCCAGCAGCTCAGACCCCGGCGGCCTCTACGAGCAGTACTTC CASSSDPGGLYEQYF TRBJ2-7 15 TRBV7-9 many .
TGTGCCACCAGCAGGAGAATAGGCGCCGTACAAGAGACCCAGTACTTC CATSRRIGAVQETQYF TRBJ2-5 16 TRBV15 many .
TGTGCCACCAGTGATTCCCAGGGGTACGAGCAGTACTTC CATSDSQGYEQYF TRBJ2-7 13 TRBV24-1 . .
TGTGCCAGCACCTCCAGTCGTCGGGGGGACAAAAACATTCAGTACTTC CASTSSRRGDKNIQYF TRBJ2-4 16 TRBV6-5 many TRBD2
TGTGCCAGCAGCTTAACGGGCCGTGAAGCTTTCTTT CASSLTGREAFF TRBJ1-1 12 TRBV11-1 . .
TGTGCCAGCAGTTTATCCCAGGGGGTCTATGGCTACACCTTC CASSLSQGVYGYTF TRBJ1-2 14 TRBV27 many TRBD1
TGTGCCAGCAGCGAGCCCACCGGGGGTATCACTGAAGCTTTCTTT CASSEPTGGITEAFF TRBJ1-1 15 TRBV6-9 many .
TGTGCCAGCAGTCCCGGACAGGGATTCGACGAGCAGTACTTC CASSPGQGFDEQYF TRBJ2-7 14 TRBV6-2/TRBV6-3 many TRBD1
TGTGCCAGCACGACAGAGATTACGACTAGCGGGGTCGGCGAGCAGTACTTC CASTTEITTSGVGEQYF TRBJ2-7 17 TRBV25-1 . TRBD2
TGCAGTGCTAGTTCGGGCCAGCCCGGCCCTTTTTATGGCTACACCTTC CSASSGQPGPFYGYTF TRBJ1-2 16 TRBV20-1 many .
TGTGCCAGCAGTTTAGCCGCAGCCACCGGGGAGCTGTTTTTT CASSLAAATGELFF TRBJ2-2 14 TRBV12-3/TRBV12-4 many .
TGCAGTGCACACGACAGTTACGAGCAGTACTTC CSAHDSYEQYF TRBJ2-7 11 TRBV20-1 many .
TGCAGTGCTACCCGGGGGGGGGGCAATCAGCCCCAGCATTTT CSATRGGGNQPQHF TRBJ1-5 14 TRBV20-1 many .
TGCGCCAGCACCCGGGACAGCCATACTATCGATTACGAGCAGTACTTC CASTRDSHTIDYEQYF TRBJ2-7 16 TRBV5-1 few TRBD1
TGCAGTGCTAGAGAATACACCGGGGAGCTGTTTTTT CSAREYTGELFF TRBJ2-2 12 TRBV20-1 many .
TGCAGTGCTACGACTAGCGGGAGGAAGAAAGAGACCCAGTACTTC CSATTSGRKKETQYF TRBJ2-5 15 TRBV20-1 many TRBD2
TGTGCCAGCAGTCCCGATAGACAGGGATCGAACACTGAAGCTTTCTTT CASSPDRQGSNTEAFF TRBJ1-1 16 TRBV6-2/TRBV6-3 many TRBD1
TGTGCTAGTGCCCCCAATACCGGGACAGCAAAATTCTATGGCTACACCTTC CASAPNTGTAKFYGYTF TRBJ1-2 17 TRBV12-5 many TRBD1
TGTGCCAGCAGCCGGTGGACTAGGTCAGAGACCCAGTACTTC CASSRWTRSETQYF TRBJ2-5 14 TRBV7-8 few TRBD2
TGTGCCAGCAGCTTACAGGCGGGAGACCAGACCCAGTACTTC CASSLQAGDQTQYF TRBJ2-5 14 TRBV7-3 few TRBD2
TGTGCCAGCAGTTTAGTGCCTCATATGTTTCAAGCTTACTTT CASSLVPHMFQAYF TRBJ1-1 14 TRBV12-3/TRBV12-4 . .